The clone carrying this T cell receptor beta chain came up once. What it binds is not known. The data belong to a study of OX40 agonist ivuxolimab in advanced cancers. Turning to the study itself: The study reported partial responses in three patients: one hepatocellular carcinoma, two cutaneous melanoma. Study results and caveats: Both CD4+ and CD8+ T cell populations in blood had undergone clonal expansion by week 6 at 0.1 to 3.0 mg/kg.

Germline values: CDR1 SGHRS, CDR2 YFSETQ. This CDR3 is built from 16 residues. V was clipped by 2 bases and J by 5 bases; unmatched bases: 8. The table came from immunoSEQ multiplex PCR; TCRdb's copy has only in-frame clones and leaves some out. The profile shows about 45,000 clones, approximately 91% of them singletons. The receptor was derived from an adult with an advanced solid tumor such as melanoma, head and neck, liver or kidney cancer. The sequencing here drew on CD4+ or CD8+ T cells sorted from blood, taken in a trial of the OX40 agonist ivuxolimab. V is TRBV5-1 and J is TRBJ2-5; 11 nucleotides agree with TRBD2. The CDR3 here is CASSLSSGRRVETQYF. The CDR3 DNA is TGCGCCAGCAGCTTATCTAGCGGGAGGAGAGTTGAGACCCAGTACTTC.